This is a list of T cell receptor beta chains from one sample in a study of blood T cells in healthy people across ages. TCRdb re-called the 5' RACE reads with MiXCR, one entry per CDR3 protein. The top ten clones hold just over 8.5% of a sample with roughly 550,000 distinct CDR3 sequences, 24% of them seen once. This sample also belongs to another study, concerning T cells of mothers and their children.

The sample taken for sequencing was blood. Receptors originate from a boy younger than 18 in good health. CDR3s include the opening cysteine and the closing phenylalanine or tryptophan. A D gene is named only where the DNA matches it firmly. The size entry is marked missing in some rows and otherwise reads once, few, many or a size class.

TRBD1 | TRBJ2-5 | - | 17 | TRBV28 | CASSLRTVRTGEETQHF | TGTGCCAGCAGTTTAAGGACCGTAAGGACAGGGGAGGAGACCCAGCACTTC
- | TRBJ1-2 | - | 15 | TRBV7-9 | CASSLALGRNYGYTF | TGTGCCAGCAGCTTAGCGCTCGGGCGGAATTATGGCTACACCTTC
TRBD2 | TRBJ2-5 | - | 14 | TRBV9 | CASSTAGALETQYF | TGTGCCAGCAGTACAGCGGGAGCATTAGAGACCCAGTACTTC
TRBD1 | TRBJ1-1 | - | 14 | TRBV5-1 | CASSMGTGGTEAFF | TGCGCCAGCAGCATGGGGACAGGGGGAACTGAAGCTTTCTTT
TRBD1 | TRBJ1-4 | - | 15 | TRBV7-2 | CATCEGTAPNEKLFF | TGTGCCACCTGTGAGGGGACAGCTCCTAATGAAAAACTGTTTTTT
- | TRBJ1-2 | - | 13 | TRBV29-1 | CSVDRAANYGYTF | TGCAGCGTTGACAGGGCTGCTAACTATGGCTACACCTTC
TRBD1 | TRBJ2-4 | - | 12 | TRBV30 | CAWSAGTGGENF | TGTGCCTGGAGTGCAGGGACAGGTGGTGAGAACTTC
- | TRBJ1-5 | few | 14 | TRBV20-1 | CSARGGGGNQPQHF | TGCAGTGCTAGGGGGGGAGGGGGCAATCAGCCCCAGCATTTT
- | TRBJ2-5 | - | 13 | TRBV5-6 | CASSLEQEETQYF | TGTGCCAGCAGCTTGGAACAGGAGGAGACCCAGTACTTC
TRBD2 | TRBJ2-1 | - | 21 | TRBV7-3 | CASSPSLGLAGVQSSYNEQFF | TGTGCCAGCAGCCCTTCCCTTGGACTAGCGGGAGTACAAAGCTCCTACAATGAGCAGTTCTTC
- | TRBJ2-3 | - | 16 | TRBV20-1 | CSARDTGVGITDTQYF | TGCAGTGCTAGAGATACGGGCGTCGGGATAACAGATACGCAGTATTTT
TRBD2 | TRBJ2-1 | - | 16 | TRBV7-8 | CASSLGSSGPRNEQFF | TGTGCCAGCAGCTTAGGGTCTAGCGGGCCGCGCAATGAGCAGTTCTTC
- | TRBJ2-3 | few | 20 | TRBV4-3 | CASSPEDYHPFRGFTDTQYF | TGCGCCAGCAGCCCTGAAGACTACCATCCCTTTCGGGGATTCACAGATACGCAGTATTTT
TRBD1 | TRBJ2-3 | - | 15 | TRBV20-1 | CSASRGQVSTDTQYF | TGCAGTGCTAGTAGGGGACAGGTTAGCACAGATACGCAGTATTTT
TRBD1 | TRBJ2-5 | many | 13 | TRBV28 | CASRGQGRETQYF | TGTGCCAGCAGGGGACAGGGGCGAGAGACCCAGTACTTC
TRBD1 | TRBJ2-1 | few | 16 | TRBV7-9 | CASSSTRDSSYNEQFF | TGTGCCAGCAGCTCAACCAGGGACAGCTCCTACAATGAGCAGTTCTTC
- | TRBJ2-1 | few | 12 | TRBV5-5 | CASSWPYNEQFF | TGTGCCAGCAGTTGGCCCTACAATGAGCAGTTCTTC
TRBD1 | TRBJ2-1 | - | 16 | TRBV4-2 | CASSQDSTGASNEQFF | TGTGCCAGCAGCCAAGATAGCACAGGGGCGAGCAATGAGCAGTTCTTC
- | TRBJ2-7 | - | 16 | TRBV4-2 | CASSQDNGALSYEQYF | TGTGCCAGCAGCCAAGACAACGGCGCCCTCTCCTACGAGCAGTACTTC
- | TRBJ1-1 | - | 15 | TRBV6-5 | CASSSWDNSNTEAFF | TGTGCCAGCAGTAGCTGGGACAACTCGAACACTGAAGCTTTCTTT
- | TRBJ2-2 | few | 15 | TRBV10-3 | CAISDRDTYTGELFF | TGTGCCATCAGTGATCGGGACACCTACACCGGGGAGCTGTTTTTT
TRBD1 | TRBJ2-7 | few | 13 | TRBV29-1 | CSVGTGDDYEQYF | TGCAGCGTCGGGACAGGGGATGACTACGAGCAGTACTTC
- | TRBJ2-5 | few | 13 | TRBV7-3 | CASSSGFRETQYF | TGTGCCAGCAGCTCAGGATTTAGGGAGACCCAGTACTTC
TRBD2 | TRBJ2-7 | few | 16 | TRBV11-2 | CASSLQGSGSYYEQYF | TGTGCCAGCAGCCTCCAGGGTAGCGGGAGTTACTACGAGCAGTACTTC
- | TRBJ2-2 | - | 14 | TRBV28 | CASKQTINTGELFF | TGTGCCAGCAAACAAACCATAAACACCGGGGAGCTGTTTTTT
TRBD1 | TRBJ1-2 | - | 14 | TRBV7-9 | CASSSGQVDWGYTF | TGTGCCAGCAGCTCAGGACAGGTCGACTGGGGCTACACCTTC
- | TRBJ2-7 | few | 13 | TRBV2 | CASSVSRGSEQYF | TGTGCCAGCAGTGTTTCCCGCGGGTCCGAGCAGTACTTC
- | TRBJ1-6 | few | 14 | TRBV7-2 | CVSRRPGGNSPLHF | TGTGTCAGCAGGCGGCCGGGGGGTAATTCACCCCTCCACTTT
TRBD2 | TRBJ2-1 | - | 19 | TRBV13 | CASSPPDQLAGLSYNEQFF | TGTGCCAGCAGCCCTCCGGATCAACTAGCGGGCCTTTCCTACAATGAGCAGTTCTTC
- | TRBJ2-7 | - | 15 | TRBV15 | CATSRDKGDYYQQYF | TGTGCCACCAGCAGAGATAAGGGGGACTACTACCAGCAGTACTTC
- | TRBJ2-6 | - | 16 | TRBV9 | CASSVAPTSGANVLTF | TGTGCCAGCAGCGTAGCTCCGACCTCTGGGGCCAACGTCCTGACTTTC
- | TRBJ2-5 | - | 15 | TRBV9 | CASSPDPGRPETQYF | TGTGCCAGCAGCCCAGATCCGGGGCGCCCAGAGACCCAGTACTTC
- | TRBJ2-7 | - | 14 | TRBV7-2 | CASTQTNGFYEQYF | TGTGCCAGCACCCAGACTAACGGCTTCTACGAGCAGTACTTC
TRBD1 | TRBJ2-1 | few | 16 | TRBV28 | CASSFTGQGAKNEQFF | TGTGCCAGCAGTTTTACGGGACAGGGGGCAAAAAATGAGCAGTTCTTC
- | TRBJ1-1 | few | 15 | TRBV28 | CASSLRPRWGTEAFF | TGTGCCAGCAGTTTACGGCCCCGATGGGGGACTGAAGCTTTCTTT
- | TRBJ2-7 | - | 15 | TRBV30 | CAWSGSVAVRYEQYF | TGTGCCTGGAGTGGGTCAGTAGCGGTTCGCTACGAGCAGTACTTC
TRBD1 | TRBJ1-2 | - | 20 | TRBV6-2/TRBV6-3 | CASSYPTWTGAALTNYGYTF | TGTGCCAGCAGTTACCCTACGTGGACAGGGGCTGCCTTGACTAACTATGGCTACACCTTC
- | TRBJ2-5 | many | 14 | TRBV20-1 | CSARRSSEQETQYF | TGCAGTGCTAGGCGGTCTAGCGAGCAAGAGACCCAGTACTTC
- | TRBJ1-1 | many | 13 | TRBV7-9 | CASGAGLNTEAFF | TGTGCCAGCGGGGCTGGGTTGAACACTGAAGCTTTCTTT
- | TRBJ2-1 | few | 10 | TRBV28 | CASTWNEQFF | TGTGCCAGCACTTGGAATGAGCAGTTCTTC